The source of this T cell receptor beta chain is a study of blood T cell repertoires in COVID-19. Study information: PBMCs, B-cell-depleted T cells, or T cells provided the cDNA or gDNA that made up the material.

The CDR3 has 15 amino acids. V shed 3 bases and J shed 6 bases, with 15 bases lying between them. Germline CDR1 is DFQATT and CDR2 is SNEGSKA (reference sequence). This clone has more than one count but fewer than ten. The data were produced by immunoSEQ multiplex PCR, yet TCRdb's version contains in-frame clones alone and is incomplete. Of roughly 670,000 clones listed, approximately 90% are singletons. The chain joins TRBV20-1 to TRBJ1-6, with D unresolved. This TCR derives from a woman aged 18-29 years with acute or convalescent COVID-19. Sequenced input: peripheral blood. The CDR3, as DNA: TGCAGTGCTAGTAATACCCTCGCGCGTAATTCACCCCTCCACTTT. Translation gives CSASNTLARNSPLHF.